Listed below are T cell receptor beta chains from one sample, sequenced in a study of T-cell reconstitution after alpha-beta-depleted transplantation in children. TCRdb recomputed calls from the PCR reads with MiXCR, one row per CDR3 protein. This sample has about 290,000 distinct CDR3 sequences, with over 7.5% found just once. The specimen was peripheral blood, collected 360 days after TCRalphabeta/CD19-depleted stem cell transplant. The receptor set was obtained from a female patient under 10 years old who had a stem cell transplant for Fanconi anemia, so the T cells may come from the graft donor. CDR3s include the opening cysteine and the closing phenylalanine or tryptophan. The D gene is left open where the match is weak. A clone size is listed for some rows: how often the clone was seen (once, few, many), or a class if it is expanded.

D,length,V,J,size,CDR3,DNA
.,13,TRBV6-5,TRBJ1-2,.,CASSYLGAYGYTF,TGTGCCAGCAGTTACTTAGGGGCGTATGGCTACACCTTC
.,13,TRBV29-1,TRBJ1-3,.,CSVRSSGGNTIYF,TGCAGCGTCAGGTCCTCTGGGGGAAACACCATATATTTT
.,14,TRBV9,TRBJ2-7,many,CASSVGDLSYEQYF,TGTGCCAGCAGCGTAGGGGACTTATCCTACGAGCAGTACTTC
TRBD2,15,TRBV6-1,TRBJ2-3,few,CASSPRSGGTDTQYF,TGTGCCAGCAGTCCAAGGAGCGGGGGGACAGATACGCAGTATTTT
.,17,TRBV18,TRBJ2-5,few,CASSLNLDKAGQETQYF,TGTGCCAGCTCACTTAATCTGGACAAGGCAGGACAAGAGACCCAGTACTTC
TRBD1,15,TRBV12-3/TRBV12-4,TRBJ2-2,many,CASSPGGLNTGELFF,TGTGCCAGCAGTCCAGGGGGTCTGAACACCGGGGAGCTGTTTTTT
.,14,TRBV7-2,TRBJ2-2,many,CASSLDRWAGELFF,TGTGCCAGCAGCTTAGATCGTTGGGCCGGGGAGCTGTTTTTT
.,15,TRBV6-2/TRBV6-3,TRBJ2-3,.,CASSIFGAITDTQYF,TGTGCCAGCAGTATCTTCGGGGCTATTACAGATACGCAGTATTTT
TRBD2,15,TRBV10-3,TRBJ2-7,many,CAISESLAGLGEQYF,TGTGCCATCAGTGAGTCCCTAGCGGGTCTTGGGGAGCAGTACTTC
.,12,TRBV6-1,TRBJ1-3,few,CASSERRNTIYF,TGTGCCAGCAGTGAACGGAGAAACACCATATATTTT
.,15,TRBV29-1,TRBJ2-3,many,CSVEDPTGSTDTQYF,TGCAGCGTTGAAGATCCCACAGGTAGCACAGATACGCAGTATTTT
.,13,TRBV20-1,TRBJ2-7,.,CSASRGGGHEQYF,TGCAGTGCTAGTCGAGGTGGGGGCCACGAGCAGTACTTC
TRBD2,15,TRBV5-1,TRBJ2-3,many,CASNLGGGVPDTQYF,TGCGCCAGCAACCTTGGGGGGGGAGTCCCAGATACGCAGTATTTT
.,14,TRBV5-1,TRBJ1-1,many,CASSLAGGASEAFF,TGCGCCAGCAGCTTGGCTGGAGGGGCCTCTGAAGCTTTCTTT
TRBD2,20,TRBV25-1,TRBJ2-6,few,CASSGLTSGRPNSGANVLTF,TGTGCCAGCAGTGGCCTGACTAGCGGGAGGCCTAACTCTGGGGCCAACGTCCTGACTTTC
TRBD1,12,TRBV2,TRBJ2-7,few,CAFRDRAYEQYF,TGTGCCTTCCGGGACAGGGCCTACGAGCAGTACTTC
TRBD1,18,TRBV4-3,TRBJ1-3,few,CASSPLPQGARSGNTIYF,TGCGCCAGCAGCCCACTCCCCCAGGGGGCCCGCTCTGGAAACACCATATATTTT
.,15,TRBV15,TRBJ1-2,few,CATSWAASGVEGYTF,TGTGCCACCAGCTGGGCTGCCTCCGGGGTCGAGGGCTACACCTTC
.,18,TRBV19,TRBJ2-6,few,CASSPTALPSSGANVLTF,TGTGCCAGTAGCCCGACAGCACTCCCCAGCTCTGGGGCCAACGTCCTGACTTTC
TRBD2,17,TRBV4-3,TRBJ2-3,many,CASSQDLRSGATDTQYF,TGCGCCAGCAGCCAAGACCTGAGAAGCGGGGCGACAGATACGCAGTATTTT
.,18,TRBV11-1,TRBJ2-5,many,CASSLALTGLNGGETQYF,TGTGCCAGCAGCTTAGCCCTAACAGGGCTCAACGGGGGCGAGACCCAGTACTTC
.,17,TRBV6-5,TRBJ1-5,few,CASVRSTSTGSNQPQHF,TGTGCCAGCGTTCGTTCGACAAGTACTGGAAGCAATCAGCCCCAGCATTTT
.,13,TRBV12-5,TRBJ2-5,few,CASGLTGLETQYF,TGTGCTAGTGGCCTGACAGGCTTGGAGACCCAGTACTTC
.,13,TRBV6-1,TRBJ2-7,many,CASRRDWNYEQYF,TGTGCCAGCAGGCGCGACTGGAACTACGAGCAGTACTTC
TRBD1,15,TRBV5-1,TRBJ2-7,many,CASSATGQAQYEQYF,TGCGCCAGCAGCGCTACGGGACAGGCTCAATACGAGCAGTACTTC
TRBD2,16,TRBV7-9,TRBJ2-2,many,CASSSAGPTNTGELFF,TGTGCCAGCAGCTCAGCGGGACCGACGAACACCGGGGAGCTGTTTTTT
.,13,TRBV29-1,TRBJ2-2,many,CSVGQNSAGELFF,TGCAGCGTTGGACAGAACAGCGCCGGGGAGCTGTTTTTT
.,13,TRBV7-2,TRBJ1-6,.,CASVRDLGSPLHF,TGTGCCAGCGTACGGGACCTTGGTTCACCCCTCCACTTT
.,15,TRBV28,TRBJ2-6,many,CASSWTNSGANVLTF,TGTGCCAGCAGTTGGACAAACTCTGGGGCCAACGTCCTGACTTTC
TRBD2,16,TRBV7-8,TRBJ2-3,.,CASSPRTSGDTDTQYF,TGTGCCAGCAGCCCCAGGACTAGCGGGGACACAGATACGCAGTATTTT
.,18,TRBV21-1,TRBJ2-3,.,CASSPRQGWGLHTDTQYF,TGTGCCAGCAGCCCACGACAGGGTTGGGGACTTCACACAGATACGCAGTATTTT
.,16,TRBV6-5,TRBJ1-2,many,CASSYWGISGNYGYTF,TGTGCCAGCAGTTATTGGGGGATCTCGGGAAACTATGGCTACACCTTC
.,15,TRBV28,TRBJ2-3,many,CASSWTFRYTDTQYF,TGTGCCAGCAGTTGGACCTTCCGCTACACAGATACGCAGTATTTT